Listed here is a single TCR beta chain. In the authors' methods: Reference gene primer amplification yielded estimated nucleated cell counts. TCRdb's copy holds only in-frame clones and misses some; the assay was immunoSEQ multiplex PCR. V, J and clone size are those of that table, while D and trimming were read from the DNA. The profile shows over 150,000 clones, just under 85% of them singletons. The ends were cut back, 4 bases at V and 2 bases at J, with 14 bases in the middle. The CDR3 is 15 residues long. CDR1 is ENHRY and CDR2 is SYGVKD in the germline V gene. The data were obtained in a study of blood T cell repertoires in COVID-19. The overall study: Donors in the United States, Italy and Spain gave samples during acute or convalescent COVID-19. PBMCs, B-cell-depleted T cells, or T cells provided the cDNA or gDNA that made up the material.

The sample was peripheral blood. The chain joins TRBV10-3 to TRBJ1-1; D might be TRBD1 (5 bases). The receptor was isolated from a woman aged 55 to 70 with acute or convalescent COVID-19. The CDR3 loop is CAISGGGGKNTEAFF. The CDR3 nucleotides are TGTGCCATCAGTGGGGGCGGGGGGAAAAACACTGAAGCTTTCTTT.